These 17 T cell receptor beta chains share one sample of origin, sequenced in a study of T cells in Graves' hyperthyroidism and ophthalmopathy. RNA transcripts served as the template for amplifying TCR beta CDR3 regions. A first-round RT-PCR of the TCR CDR3 used the HTBI primer set. TCRdb re-analysed the multiplex PCR reads in MiXCR, keeping a single row per CDR3 protein. The sample has 600,000 to 700,000 distinct CDR3 sequences; 45% are singletons. Sequencing was performed on peripheral blood or thyroid tissue (not recorded which). Source of these receptors: an adult man with Graves' disease, either hyperthyroidism or ophthalmopathy (not recorded which).

This clonotype was detected many times. The chain is built from TRBV29-1 and TRBJ1-1, with D unclear. This CDR3 spans 12 amino acids. Trimming left V 5 bases short and J 3 bases short, with 10 bases between. The germline V gene encodes CDR1 SQVTM and CDR2 ANQGSEA. The CDR3: CSVWRADTEAFF. The CDR3 nucleotides read TGCAGCGTTTGGAGGGCGGACACTGAAGCTTTCTTT.

This chain links TRBV29-1 with TRBJ2-2; TRBD1 agrees at 7 bases. In germline, CDR1 is SQVTM, CDR2 ANQGSEA. The CDR3 has 13 residues. Trimming removed 5 bases from V and 5 bases from J; junction bases left unmatched: 5. This chain's CDR3 is CSVNRGVTGELFF. The CDR3 DNA reads as TGCAGCGTTAACAGGGGCGTTACCGGGGAGCTGTTTTTT.

In its sample, this clonotype was seen once. The J gene is TRBJ1-6, the V gene TRBV10-3, with D perhaps matching TRBD1 (5 bases). The CDR3 covers 13 residues. CDR1 is ENHRY, CDR2 SYGVKD, per germline. Trimming shortened V by 5 bases and J by 10 bases, and 12 bases separated the two germline ends. CDR3 sequence: CAISPGRLSPLHF. The CDR3, as DNA: TGTGCCATCAGTCCGGGACGGCTGTCACCCCTCCACTTT.

This clonotype was seen a handful of times. This chain joins TRBV29-1 and TRBJ1-1, with TRBD1 matching over 9 bases. Trimming took 5 bases from V and 4 from J; bases not matched to a gene: 8. The CDR3 is 14 amino acids. Germline CDR1 and CDR2: SQVTM and ANQGSEA. CDR3 DNA sequence: TGCAGCGTTAACCGACAGGGGGGAGTCACTGAAGCTTTCTTT. Translating it yields CSVNRQGGVTEAFF.

This clonotype showed up many times. The gene calls are TRBV5-8 and TRBJ1-4; tentative D call: TRBD1 (5 bases). Germline V CDR1 and CDR2: SGHTS, YDEGEE. The CDR3 loop spans 14 amino acids. The ends were cut back, 4 bases at V and 8 bases at J, with 15 bases in the middle. The CDR3 nucleotides are TGTGCCAGCAGCCCCTGGCAGGGCCACGAAAAACTGTTTTTT. This translates into CASSPWQGHEKLFF.

In this sample, this clonotype turned up a few times. The rearrangement uses TRBV7-9 and TRBJ2-7; D ambiguous. This CDR3 contains 14 residues. The germline CDR1 and CDR2 sequences are SEHNR and FQNEAQ (reference sequence). V was trimmed by 3 bases and J by 0 bases, leaving 9 bases between them. This chain's CDR3 is CASSFMTVSYEQYF. CDR3 sequence (DNA): TGTGCCAGCAGCTTCATGACGGTCTCCTACGAGCAGTACTTC. The complete variable domain, with remaining parts taken from reference TRBV7-9 and TRBJ2-7, reads DTGVSQNPRHKITKRGQNVTFRCDPISEHNRLYWYRQTLGQGPEFLTYFQNEAQLEKSRLLSDRFSAERPKGSFSTLEIQRTEQGDSAMYLCASSFMTVSYEQYFGPGTRLTVT.

In this sample, this clonotype turned up once. V and J are TRBV20-1 and TRBJ1-2, with 8 positions matching TRBD1. The CDR3 runs 18 residues. Trimming cost V 1 base and J 5 bases; bases outside gene matches: 18. Germline CDR1 is DFQATT and CDR2 is SNEGSKA (reference sequence). CDR3 protein: CSARVESIGGQGIYGYTF. The CDR3 DNA reads TGCAGTGCTAGAGTGGAATCAATAGGCGGACAGGGAATTTATGGCTACACCTTC.

This clonotype came up many times. V gene TRBV7-2 combines with J gene TRBJ2-7; TRBD2 matches at 8 bases. V gave up 1 base and J gave up 3 bases; unmatched junction bases: 5. The CDR3 covers 15 residues. Germline CDR1 reads SGHTA; CDR2 reads FQGNSA. For the CDR3, the DNA is TGTGCCAGCAGCTTAGTCATTAGCGGGAACTACGAGCAGTACTTC. Protein product: CASSLVISGNYEQYF.

This clonotype came up a few times. This chain connects TRBV2 to TRBJ1-6; TRBD1 matches at 12 bases. V gave up 5 bases and J gave up 9 bases; unmatched junction bases: 11. CDR1 SNHLY and CDR2 FYNNEI come from the germline V gene. The CDR3 covers 17 residues. CDR3 sequence (DNA): TGTGCCAGCAGTAACACCCGGGACAGGGGGCTCACTTCACCCCTCCACTTT. Translation: CASSNTRDRGLTSPLHF.

This sequence joins TRBV15 and TRBJ2-5, with D hard to call. V gave up 3 bases and J gave up 5 bases, with 7 bases separating them. The CDR3 has 12 residues. Germline-derived CDR1 and CDR2 are LNHNV and YYDKDF (reference sequence). The CDR3 nucleotides read TGTGCCACCAGCAGTATGGGGGAGACCCAGTACTTC. Translating it yields CATSSMGETQYF.

On this clonotype: Compared with germline, one end of the junction differs, possibly owing to a read error. The chain recombines TRBV5-1 with TRBJ1-2; maybe TRBD1 (5 bases). CDR3 length: 12 residues. The V gene's germline CDR1 is SGHRS and CDR2 YFSETQ. DNA for the CDR3: TGTGCCAGCAGCTCTCCCAGGGAAGGCTACACCTTC. This sequence encodes CASSSPREGYTF.

This clonotype was observed at least ten times. The chain carries TRBV29-1 and TRBJ1-1, with TRBD1 matching over 8 bases. With V trimmed by 7 bases and J by 6 bases, 7 bases remained unmatched. CDR1 is SQVTM and CDR2 is ANQGSEA in the germline V gene. The CDR3 loop spans 12 amino acids. The CDR3 here is CSARDRISEAFF. The CDR3 DNA is TGCAGCGCTAGGGACAGGATCTCTGAAGCTTTCTTT.

Concerning this clonotype: A single base separates this from a much larger clone, so it may be a read error. The chain uses TRBV20-1 and TRBJ1-1; no firm D call. This CDR3 comprises 12 residues. Germline V gene data show CDR1 as DFQATT and CDR2 as SNEGSKA (reference sequence). This CDR3 reads CSARLGGTEALF. The DNA of the CDR3 is TGCAGTGCTAGATTGGGAGGCACTGAAGCTCTCTTT.

V gene TRBV14 combines with J gene TRBJ1-2; no definite D call. Germline-derived CDR1 and CDR2 are SGHDN and FVKESK. V lost 0 bases to trimming and J lost 8 bases, with 10 bases between them. This CDR3 spans 13 amino acids. The CDR3 loop is CASSQDGVSGYTF. As DNA, the CDR3 is TGTGCCAGCAGCCAAGATGGGGTGTCCGGCTACACCTTC.

This clonotype was counted at least ten times. The chain recombines TRBV29-1 with TRBJ1-4; D is unresolved. The ends were cut back, 4 bases at V and 0 bases at J, with 6 bases in the middle. The CDR3 contains 13 residues. From germline, CDR1 is SQVTM and CDR2 ANQGSEA. The CDR3 region is CSVGGTTNEKLFF. The CDR3 DNA is TGCAGCGTTGGCGGGACAACTAATGAAAAACTGTTTTTT. Complete variable domain (other parts from reference TRBV29-1 and TRBJ1-4): SAVISQKPSRDICQRGTSLTIQCQVDSQVTMMFWYRQQPGQSLTLIATANQGSEATYESGFVIDKFPISRPNLTFSTLTVSNMSPEDSSIYLCSVGGTTNEKLFFGSGTQLSVL.

The chain combines TRBV11-1 with TRBJ2-2; possible D gene TRBD1, 5 bases. The CDR3 contains 16 residues. V was trimmed by 8 bases and J by 4 bases, leaving 20 bases between them. Germline-derived CDR1 and CDR2 are SGHAT and FQDESV (reference sequence). CDR3 sequence: CASDPQGALGTGELFF. The CDR3 coding sequence is TGTGCCAGCGACCCACAAGGGGCCTTGGGCACCGGGGAGCTGTTTTTT.

This clonotype came up many times. The junction and the germline gene differ at one end; a read error may be behind it. The chain carries TRBV29-1 and TRBJ2-7; 13 bases agree with TRBD2. The germline V gene has CDR1 SQVTM and CDR2 ANQGSEA. This CDR3 is 15 amino acids long. CDR3 sequence (DNA): TGCAACGTTGGCGCGGGACTAGCGGGGAACTACGAGCAGTACTTC. As protein: CNVGAGLAGNYEQYF.